A selection of T cell receptor beta chains follows, all from one sample in a study of blood T cell repertoires in COVID-19. The repertoire was sequenced with immunoSEQ multiplex PCR; TCRdb's copy has only in-frame clones and lacks some. The sample has approximately 130,000 clones, around 81% seen once; the top ten hold 10% to 11%. The material sequenced was peripheral blood. The receptors come from a human donor in a cohort sampled during active COVID-19. Both conserved end residues are part of each CDR3. Each record gives: clone size, V gene, J gene, D gene, CDR3 protein, CDR3 DNA. The D gene is left open where the match is weak. The size entry is marked missing in some rows and otherwise reads once, few, many or a size class.

size: .; V: TRBV5-1; J: TRBJ1-1; D: .; CDR3: CASSPRDILRDTEAFF; DNA: TGCGCCAGCAGCCCCCGGGACATCCTACGGGACACTGAAGCTTTCTTT
size: .; V: TRBV29-1; J: TRBJ1-5; D: TRBD1; CDR3: CSFGQGNFQPQHF; DNA: TGCAGCTTCGGACAGGGGAATTTTCAGCCCCAGCATTTT
size: once; V: TRBV27; J: TRBJ2-5; D: .; CDR3: CASSSLGVASQLGTQYF; DNA: TGTGCCAGCAGTTCCCTAGGCGTGGCGTCCCAGCTTGGGACCCAGTACTTC
size: .; V: TRBV5-1; J: TRBJ2-5; D: TRBD2; CDR3: CASSLAGTSGGETQYF; DNA: TGCGCCAGCAGCTTGGCCGGGACTAGCGGGGGAGAGACCCAGTACTTC
size: .; V: TRBV11-2; J: TRBJ2-2; D: .; CDR3: CASSLGKRAGANTGELFF; DNA: TGTGCCAGCAGCCTAGGGAAGAGAGCCGGGGCGAACACCGGGGAGCTGTTTTTT
size: .; V: TRBV19; J: TRBJ2-7; D: TRBD1; CDR3: CASTPFVGQGINEQYF; DNA: TGTGCCAGTACCCCGTTCGTGGGACAGGGGATCAACGAGCAGTACTTC
size: .; V: TRBV28; J: TRBJ1-1; D: .; CDR3: CASSPPGFRNTEAFF; DNA: TGTGCCAGCAGTCCCCCCGGGTTTAGGAACACTGAAGCTTTCTTT
size: few; V: TRBV7-9; J: TRBJ2-7; D: .; CDR3: CASRRDGYYEQYF; DNA: TGTGCCAGCAGGCGGGACGGATACTACGAGCAGTACTTC
size: once; V: TRBV5-1; J: TRBJ2-1; D: TRBD1; CDR3: CASSLGQGTAYNEQFF; DNA: TGCGCCAGCAGCTTGGGACAGGGAACGGCCTACAATGAGCAGTTCTTC
size: .; V: TRBV23-1; J: TRBJ1-3; D: .; CDR3: CASSPNVVRTRNTIYF; DNA: TGCGCCAGCAGTCCCAACGTGGTGCGAACTCGAAACACCATATATTTT
size: .; V: TRBV5-4; J: TRBJ2-5; D: TRBD2; CDR3: CATHSGGETQYF; DNA: TGTGCCACCCATAGCGGGGGAGAGACCCAGTACTTC
size: .; V: TRBV28; J: TRBJ2-7; D: TRBD1; CDR3: CASSFTGDDYEQYF; DNA: TGTGCCAGCAGTTTCACAGGGGACGACTACGAGCAGTACTTC
size: few; V: TRBV10-3; J: TRBJ2-1; D: TRBD2; CDR3: CAIWSSGINEQFF; DNA: TGTGCCATCTGGAGTAGCGGGATAAATGAGCAGTTCTTC
size: .; V: TRBV7-9; J: TRBJ2-7; D: .; CDR3: CASSLTGRDYEQYF; DNA: TGTGCCAGCAGCTTGACAGGCAGGGATTACGAGCAGTACTTC
size: .; V: TRBV13; J: TRBJ2-7; D: TRBD1; CDR3: CASSLPDRAYEQYF; DNA: TGTGCCAGCAGCCTCCCGGACAGGGCCTACGAGCAGTACTTC
size: few; V: TRBV3-1/TRBV3-2; J: TRBJ1-6; D: .; CDR3: CASHTGLYNSPLHF; DNA: TGTGCCAGCCATACAGGGCTCTATAATTCACCCCTCCACTTT
size: .; V: TRBV5-4; J: TRBJ2-1; D: TRBD1; CDR3: CASKEGQGADEQFF; DNA: TGTGCCAGCAAGGAGGGGCAGGGGGCCGATGAGCAGTTCTTC
size: .; V: TRBV11-2; J: TRBJ2-3; D: .; CDR3: CASSSYRERPDTQYF; DNA: TGTGCCAGCAGCTCGTACAGGGAGCGGCCAGATACGCAGTATTTT
size: .; V: TRBV10-1; J: TRBJ2-3; D: .; CDR3: CASSDARGKGNTQYF; DNA: TGCGCCAGCAGTGATGCCAGGGGAAAAGGGAATACGCAGTATTTT
size: once; V: TRBV7-8; J: TRBJ1-3; D: .; CDR3: CASSLPPYTSGNTIYF; DNA: TGTGCCAGCAGCTTACCACCTTACACATCTGGAAACACCATATATTTT
size: .; V: TRBV5-1; J: TRBJ2-3; D: TRBD2; CDR3: CASSLPPAGDTDTQYF; DNA: TGCGCCAGCAGCTTACCGCCAGCGGGGGACACAGATACGCAGTATTTT
size: few; V: TRBV29-1; J: TRBJ1-1; D: TRBD1; CDR3: CSALQGVAGGRTEAFF; DNA: TGCAGCGCCCTGCAAGGGGTGGCAGGGGGCAGGACTGAAGCTTTCTTT
size: .; V: TRBV6-5; J: TRBJ1-4; D: .; CDR3: CASSYGGEGNEKLFF; DNA: TGTGCCAGCAGTTACGGGGGCGAGGGTAATGAAAAACTGTTTTTT
size: .; V: TRBV7-6; J: TRBJ2-7; D: .; CDR3: CASSLLLGRGYEQYF; DNA: TGTGCCAGCAGCTTACTACTGGGAAGGGGCTATGAGCAGTACTTC